This T cell receptor beta chain was retrieved from a study of blood T cell repertoires in COVID-19. Study-level background: Sample material is recorded as cDNA or gDNA derived from T cells, B-cell-depleted T cells, or PBMCs.

Under the authors' procedure: Amplification of reference gene primers was used by the study to estimate nucleated cell counts. Clones were read by immunoSEQ multiplex PCR, and TCRdb kept only the in-frame ones, dropping some. V, J and clone size are taken as reported in that table, and D and trimming were inferred from the DNA itself. The sample lists hundreds of thousands of clones, 70% to 90% occurring once. The V gene end was trimmed by 2 bases and the J gene end by 16 bases; junction bases not matched to a gene: 12. Germline values: CDR1 MNHEY, CDR2 SMNVEV (reference sequence). The CDR3 runs to 14 residues. The table lists this clone with a count of one.

The receptor was isolated from a woman aged 45-59 years with COVID-19, enrolled during active disease. The sample consisted of peripheral blood. The V call is TRBV27, the J call TRBJ2-1, with TRBD1 matching 9 bases. The CDR3: CASSLGSGTGFGFF. CDR3 DNA: TGTGCCAGCAGTTTAGGCTCCGGGACAGGGTTCGGCTTCTTC.